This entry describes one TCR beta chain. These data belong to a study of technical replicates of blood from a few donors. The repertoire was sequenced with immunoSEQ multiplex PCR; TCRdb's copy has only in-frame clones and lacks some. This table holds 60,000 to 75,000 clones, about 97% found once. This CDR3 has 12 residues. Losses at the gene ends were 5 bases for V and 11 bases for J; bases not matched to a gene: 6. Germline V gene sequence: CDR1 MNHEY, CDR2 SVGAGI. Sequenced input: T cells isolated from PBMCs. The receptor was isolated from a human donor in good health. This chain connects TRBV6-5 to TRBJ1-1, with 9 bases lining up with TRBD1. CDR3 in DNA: TGTGCCAGCAGTATACAGGGGGCTGGGGCTTTCTTT. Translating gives CASSIQGAGAFF.